Below, 5 T cell receptor beta chains from the same sample are listed, as sequenced in a study of blood T cell repertoires in COVID-19. Assay: immunoSEQ multiplex PCR; the TCRdb copy retains only in-frame clones and omits some. The sample lists 220,000 or so clones, around four fifths occurring once. What was sequenced was peripheral blood. These receptors were collected from a woman of 80 years or more with COVID-19, enrolled during active disease.

This chain uses TRBV2 with TRBJ1-5; no definite D call. Per the germline V gene, CDR1 is SNHLY and CDR2 is FYNNEI. This CDR3 is 13 amino acids long. Trimming took off 8 bases at V and 5 bases at J, with 13 bases between the two ends. The CDR3: CASAQIQYQPQHF. Written as DNA, the CDR3 is TGTGCCAGCGCTCAGATTCAATATCAGCCCCAGCATTTT.

This chain links TRBV24-1 with TRBJ1-5; 9 bases line up with TRBD1. J gave up 0 bases and V 4 bases, and 12 bases lay outside the gene matches. The germline V gene has CDR1 KGHDR and CDR2 SFDVKD. The CDR3 consists of 19 residues. In DNA, the CDR3 is TGTGCCACCAGTGAGTCGCCGGGACAGGGCAGGGGTAGCAATCAGCCCCAGCATTTT. This sequence encodes CATSESPGQGRGSNQPQHF.

The J gene is TRBJ2-6, the V gene TRBV7-9, with D perhaps TRBD1 (5 bases). The germline V gene encodes CDR1 SEHNR and CDR2 FQNEAQ (reference sequence). This CDR3 contains 16 residues. V gave up 1 base and J gave up 4 bases, with 11 bases separating them. CDR3 nucleotides: TGTGCCAGCAGCTTAGTGACAGTTCCCGGGGCCAACGTCCTGACTTTC. Its protein is CASSLVTVPGANVLTF.

This sequence joins TRBV5-1 and TRBJ1-1; possible D gene TRBD1, 5 bases. The V end lost 4 bases, the J end lost 5 bases, and 12 bases lay between the germline ends. Germline V gene lookup returns CDR1 SGHRS and CDR2 YFSETQ. The CDR3 loop spans 13 amino acids. The CDR3 nucleotides read TGCGCCAGCAGCCCCGGCGGGGGGACTGAAGCTTTCTTT. It yields the protein CASSPGGGTEAFF.

The chain has TRBV2 and TRBJ1-6, with D maybe TRBD1 (5 bases). The CDR3 sequence is 14 residues long. Trimming left V 8 bases short and J 5 bases short, with 13 bases between. Germline lookup yields CDR1 SNHLY and CDR2 FYNNEI. The CDR3 sequence is CASSWGGDNSPLHF. CDR3 nucleotide sequence: TGTGCCAGCTCGTGGGGGGGGGATAATTCACCCCTCCACTTT.